This TCR beta chain originates from a study of T-cell memory formation after mild COVID-19. Comments on this clonotype: Its antigen remains unidentified.

A 5'RACE reaction primed in the constant segment made cDNA libraries of TCR alpha and TCR beta, and these carried sample barcodes and UMIs. MiXCR, run by TCRdb on the 5' RACE reads, gives a single entry per CDR3 protein. The table shows hundreds of thousands of distinct CDR3 sequences, with roughly 20% occurring only once. General study points: Prior to infection, memory already included some responding clones, suggesting cross-reactive memory joined. The study found contracting CD4+ clones mainly in CM and EM and contracting CD8+ clones in EMRA.

Material: PBMCs or a T cell subset sorted from them (not recorded which). The TCR originated in an adult woman who had mild COVID-19 (a few samples of this study predate the infection). Cell type and time point are not known.

The CDR3 spells CASSLAAYRVLSSYEQYF. CDR3 bases: TGCGCCAGCAGCTTGGCCGCCTACAGGGTTTTGAGCTCCTACGAGCAGTACTTC. This chain links TRBV5-1 with TRBJ2-7; a possible D gene is TRBD1 (6 bases). V shed 0 bases and J shed 0 bases, with 19 bases lying between them. The CDR3 covers 18 residues. Germline V gene sequence: CDR1 SGHRS, CDR2 YFSETQ. The full variable domain, with the rest looked up from reference TRBV5-1 and TRBJ2-7, is KAGVTQTPRYLIKTRGQQVTLSCSPISGHRSVSWYQQTPGQGLQFLFEYFSETQRNKGNFPGRFSGRQFSNSRSEMNVSTLELGDSALYLCASSLAAYRVLSSYEQYFGPGTRLTVT.